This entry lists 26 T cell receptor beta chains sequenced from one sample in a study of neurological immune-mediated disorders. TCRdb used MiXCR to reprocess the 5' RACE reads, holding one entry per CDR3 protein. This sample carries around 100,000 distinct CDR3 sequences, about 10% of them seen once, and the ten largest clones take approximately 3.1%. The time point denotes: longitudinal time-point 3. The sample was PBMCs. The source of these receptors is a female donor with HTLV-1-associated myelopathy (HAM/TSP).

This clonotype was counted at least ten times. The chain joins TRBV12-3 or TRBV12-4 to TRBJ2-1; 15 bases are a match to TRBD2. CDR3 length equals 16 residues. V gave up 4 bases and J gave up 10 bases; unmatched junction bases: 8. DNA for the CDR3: TGTGCCAGCAGTTCCCCGGGACTAGCGGGGGGAAGGGAGCAGTTCTTC. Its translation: CASSSPGLAGGREQFF.

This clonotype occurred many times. In nucleotides, the CDR3 is TGCAGTGCCATGACAGGGGGCGATGGAAAACTGTTTTTT. It codes for CSAMTGGDGKLFF. The rearrangement links TRBV20-1 to TRBJ1-4, with TRBD1 matching 10 bases. Germline lookup yields CDR1 DFQATT and CDR2 SNEGSKA (reference sequence). Unmatched junction bases numbered 8, after V lost 6 bases and J lost 10 bases. The CDR3 is 13 residues long.

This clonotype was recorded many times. The CDR3 DNA is TGTGCCAGCAGTCTTAAAACCTCGGCCCTCCACTTT. Translation: CASSLKTSALHF. The V gene is TRBV12-3 or TRBV12-4, the J gene TRBJ1-6; D call uncertain. Between the trimmed V and J ends, which lost 5 bases and 14 bases, there was a span of 13 bases. The CDR3 loop spans 12 amino acids.

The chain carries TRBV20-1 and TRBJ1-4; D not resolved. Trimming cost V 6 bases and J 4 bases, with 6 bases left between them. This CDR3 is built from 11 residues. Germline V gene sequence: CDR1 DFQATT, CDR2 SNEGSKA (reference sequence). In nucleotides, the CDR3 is TGCAGTGCCCAGAATAATGAAAAACTGTTTTTT. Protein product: CSAQNNEKLFF.

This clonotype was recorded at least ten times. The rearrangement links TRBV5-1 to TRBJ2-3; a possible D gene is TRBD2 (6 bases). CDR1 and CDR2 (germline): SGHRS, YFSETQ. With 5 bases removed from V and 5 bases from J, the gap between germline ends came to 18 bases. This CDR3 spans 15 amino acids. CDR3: CASSDIKNGGDTQYF. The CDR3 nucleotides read TGCGCCAGCAGTGACATTAAGAACGGGGGAGATACGCAGTATTTT.

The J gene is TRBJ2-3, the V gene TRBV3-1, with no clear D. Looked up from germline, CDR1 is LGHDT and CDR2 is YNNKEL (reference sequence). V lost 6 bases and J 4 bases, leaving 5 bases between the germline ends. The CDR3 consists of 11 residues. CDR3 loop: CASSHSDTQYF. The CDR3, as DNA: TGTGCCAGCAGTCATTCAGATACGCAGTATTTT.

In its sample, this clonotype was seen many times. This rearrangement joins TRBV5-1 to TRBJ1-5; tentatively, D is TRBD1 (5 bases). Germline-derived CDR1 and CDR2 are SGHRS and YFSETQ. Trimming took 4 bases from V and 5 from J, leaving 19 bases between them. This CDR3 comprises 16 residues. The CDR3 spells CASSHTIGATDQPQHF. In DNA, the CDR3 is TGCGCCAGCAGCCACACTATAGGGGCCACGGATCAGCCCCAGCATTTT.

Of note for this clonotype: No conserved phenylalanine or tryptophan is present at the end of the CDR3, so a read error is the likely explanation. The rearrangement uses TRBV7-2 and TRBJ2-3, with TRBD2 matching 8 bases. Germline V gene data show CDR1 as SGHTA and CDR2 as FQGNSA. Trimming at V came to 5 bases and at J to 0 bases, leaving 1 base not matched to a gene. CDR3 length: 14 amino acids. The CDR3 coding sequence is TGTGCCAGCAGCCGCGGGGGGAGCACAGATACGCAGTATTCT. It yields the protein CASSRGGSTDTQYS.

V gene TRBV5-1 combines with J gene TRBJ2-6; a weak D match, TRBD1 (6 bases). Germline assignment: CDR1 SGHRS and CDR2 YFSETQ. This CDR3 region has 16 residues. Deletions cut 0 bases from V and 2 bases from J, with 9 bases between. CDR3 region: CASSLATGPGANVLTF. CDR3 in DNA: TGCGCCAGCAGCTTGGCTACAGGGCCTGGGGCCAACGTCCTGACTTTC.

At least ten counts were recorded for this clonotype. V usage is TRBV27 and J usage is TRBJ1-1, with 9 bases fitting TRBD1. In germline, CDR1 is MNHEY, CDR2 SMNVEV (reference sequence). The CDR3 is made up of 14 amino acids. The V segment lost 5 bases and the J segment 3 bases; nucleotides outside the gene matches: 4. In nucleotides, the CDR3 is TGTGCCAGCAGTCCCGACAGGGGGGACACTGAAGCTTTCTTT. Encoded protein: CASSPDRGDTEAFF.

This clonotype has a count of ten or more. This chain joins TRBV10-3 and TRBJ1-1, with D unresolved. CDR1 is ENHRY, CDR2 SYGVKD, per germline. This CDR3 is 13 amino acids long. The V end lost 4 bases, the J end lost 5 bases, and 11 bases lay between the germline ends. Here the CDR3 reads CAISGQLLTEAFF. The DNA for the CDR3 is TGTGCCATCAGTGGGCAGCTCCTGACTGAAGCTTTCTTT.

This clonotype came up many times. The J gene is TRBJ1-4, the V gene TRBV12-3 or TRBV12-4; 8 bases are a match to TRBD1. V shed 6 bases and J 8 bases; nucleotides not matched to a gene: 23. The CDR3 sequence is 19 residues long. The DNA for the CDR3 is TGTGCCAGCAGACCTCCAACTACGGCAGGGGGCGCGTTAAGAGAAAAACTGTTTTTT. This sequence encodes CASRPPTTAGGALREKLFF.

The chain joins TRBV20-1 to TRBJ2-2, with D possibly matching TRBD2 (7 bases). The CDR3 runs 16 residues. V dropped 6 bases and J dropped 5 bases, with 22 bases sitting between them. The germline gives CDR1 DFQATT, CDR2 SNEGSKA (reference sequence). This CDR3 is CSAPTRRGGGTGELFF. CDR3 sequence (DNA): TGCAGTGCCCCAACGAGGAGGGGGGGCGGTACCGGGGAGCTGTTTTTT.

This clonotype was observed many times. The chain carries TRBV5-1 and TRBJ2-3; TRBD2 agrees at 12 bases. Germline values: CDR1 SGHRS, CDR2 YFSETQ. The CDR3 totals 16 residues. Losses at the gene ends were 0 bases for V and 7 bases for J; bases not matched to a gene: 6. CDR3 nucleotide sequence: TGCGCCAGCAGCTTGGAGCCTAGCGGGGGGGCATATACGCAGTATTTT. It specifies CASSLEPSGGAYTQYF.

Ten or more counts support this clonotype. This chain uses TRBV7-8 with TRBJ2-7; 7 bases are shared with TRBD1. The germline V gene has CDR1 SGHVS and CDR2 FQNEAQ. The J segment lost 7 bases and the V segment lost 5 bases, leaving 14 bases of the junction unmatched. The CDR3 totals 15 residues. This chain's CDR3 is CASSTVDRASGEQYF. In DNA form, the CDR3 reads TGTGCCAGCAGCACGGTCGACAGGGCTTCCGGTGAGCAGTACTTC.

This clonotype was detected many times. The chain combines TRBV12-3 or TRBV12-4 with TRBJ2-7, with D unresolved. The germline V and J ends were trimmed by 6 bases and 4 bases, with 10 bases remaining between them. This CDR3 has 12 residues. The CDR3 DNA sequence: TGTGCCAGCAGCCACCCCCTTTACGAGCAGTACTTC. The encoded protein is CASSHPLYEQYF.

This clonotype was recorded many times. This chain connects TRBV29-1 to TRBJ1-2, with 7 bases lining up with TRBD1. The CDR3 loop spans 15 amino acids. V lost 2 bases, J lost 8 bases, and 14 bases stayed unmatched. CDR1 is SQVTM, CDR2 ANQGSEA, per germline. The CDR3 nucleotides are TGCAGCGTTGAACCTTTTGGGACAGAAGGGACGGGCTACACCTTC. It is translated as CSVEPFGTEGTGYTF.

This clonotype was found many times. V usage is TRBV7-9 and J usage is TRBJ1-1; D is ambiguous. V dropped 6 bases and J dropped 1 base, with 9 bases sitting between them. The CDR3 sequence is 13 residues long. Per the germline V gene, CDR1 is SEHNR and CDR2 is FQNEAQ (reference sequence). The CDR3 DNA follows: TGTGCCAGCAGTTCACATACGAACACTGAAGCTTTCTTT. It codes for CASSSHTNTEAFF.

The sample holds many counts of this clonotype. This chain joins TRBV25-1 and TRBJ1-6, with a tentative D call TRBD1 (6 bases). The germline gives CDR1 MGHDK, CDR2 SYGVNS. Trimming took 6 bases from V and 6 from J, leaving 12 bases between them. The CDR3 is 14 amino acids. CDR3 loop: CASRLTGSNSPLHF. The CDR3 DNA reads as TGTGCCAGCAGGCTTACAGGGTCTAATTCACCCCTCCACTTT.

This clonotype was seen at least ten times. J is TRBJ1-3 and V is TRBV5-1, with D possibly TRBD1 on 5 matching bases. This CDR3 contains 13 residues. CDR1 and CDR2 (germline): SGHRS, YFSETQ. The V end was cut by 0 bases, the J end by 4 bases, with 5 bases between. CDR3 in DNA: TGCGCCAGCAGCTTGGGACAGGGAAACACCATATATTTT. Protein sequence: CASSLGQGNTIYF.

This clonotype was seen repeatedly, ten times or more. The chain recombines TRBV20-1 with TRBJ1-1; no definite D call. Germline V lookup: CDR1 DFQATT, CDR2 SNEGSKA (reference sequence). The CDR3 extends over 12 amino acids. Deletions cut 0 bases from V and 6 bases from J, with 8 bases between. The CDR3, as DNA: TGCAGTGCTAGAGAGGTCTTAGCTGAAGCTTTCTTT. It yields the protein CSAREVLAEAFF.

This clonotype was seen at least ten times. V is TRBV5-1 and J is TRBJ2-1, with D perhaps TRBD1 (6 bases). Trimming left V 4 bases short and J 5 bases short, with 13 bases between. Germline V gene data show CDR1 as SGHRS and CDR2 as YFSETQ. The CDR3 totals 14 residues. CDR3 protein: CASSPDSNNNEQFF. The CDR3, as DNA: TGCGCCAGCAGCCCGGACAGTAACAACAATGAGCAGTTCTTC.

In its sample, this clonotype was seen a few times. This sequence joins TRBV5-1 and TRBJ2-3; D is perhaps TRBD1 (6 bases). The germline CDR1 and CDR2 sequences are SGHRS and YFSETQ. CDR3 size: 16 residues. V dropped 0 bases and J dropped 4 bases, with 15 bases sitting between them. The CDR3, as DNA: TGCGCCAGCAGCTTGGATCTATTGGGGGCCCCAGATACGCAGTATTTT. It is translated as CASSLDLLGAPDTQYF.

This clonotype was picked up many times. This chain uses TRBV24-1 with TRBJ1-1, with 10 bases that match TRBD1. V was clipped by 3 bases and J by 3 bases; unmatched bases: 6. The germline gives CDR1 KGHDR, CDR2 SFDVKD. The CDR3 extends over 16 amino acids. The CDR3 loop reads CATSDARTGGDTEAFF. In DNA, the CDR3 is TGTGCCACCAGTGATGCCCGGACAGGGGGTGACACTGAAGCTTTCTTT.

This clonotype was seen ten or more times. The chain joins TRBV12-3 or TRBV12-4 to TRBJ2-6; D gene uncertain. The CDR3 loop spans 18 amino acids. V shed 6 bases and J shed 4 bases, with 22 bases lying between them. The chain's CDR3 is CASSPLKGWISGANVLTF. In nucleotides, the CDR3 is TGTGCCAGCAGCCCCCTTAAGGGATGGATCTCCGGGGCCAACGTCCTGACTTTC.

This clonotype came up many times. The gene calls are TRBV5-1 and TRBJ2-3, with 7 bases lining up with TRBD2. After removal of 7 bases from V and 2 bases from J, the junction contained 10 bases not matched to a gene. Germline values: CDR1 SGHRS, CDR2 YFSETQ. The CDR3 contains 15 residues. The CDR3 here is CASDPGGGFTDTQYF. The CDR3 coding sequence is TGCGCCAGCGACCCTGGCGGGGGTTTCACAGATACGCAGTATTTT.